Listed below are T cell receptor beta chains from one sample, sequenced in a study of cytomegalovirus exposure and HLA in healthy donors. Sequenced by immunoSEQ multiplex PCR; TCRdb stores in-frame clones only, minus some. The top ten clones hold about 1.6% of a sample with some 78,000 clones, less than 96% of them seen once. Sequences were obtained from PBMCs. The receptors were gathered from a man between 18 and 29 years old in good health and CMV-seropositive. Both conserved end residues are part of each CDR3. A D gene is named only where the DNA matches it firmly. Size tells how often a clone was seen (once, few, many) or the class of an expanded clone, and some rows leave it out.

V: TRBV11-2
size: NA
J: TRBJ2-7
D: NA
CDR3: CASSLGASETYEQYF
DNA: TGTGCCAGCAGCTTAGGGGCTAGCGAAACCTACGAGCAGTACTTC

V: TRBV27
size: NA
J: TRBJ2-5
D: NA
CDR3: CASRSVRGLGETQYF
DNA: TGTGCCAGCCGTTCAGTCAGGGGATTGGGAGAGACCCAGTACTTC

V: TRBV27
size: NA
J: TRBJ2-1
D: TRBD2
CDR3: CASSLSRLAGSYNEQFF
DNA: TGTGCCAGCAGTTTATCTCGACTAGCGGGAAGTTACAATGAGCAGTTCTTC

V: TRBV4-1
size: NA
J: TRBJ2-3
D: NA
CDR3: CASSQLPLAPTTDTQYF
DNA: TGCGCCAGCAGCCAATTACCCCTAGCCCCCACTACAGATACGCAGTATTTT

V: TRBV30
size: NA
J: TRBJ2-1
D: TRBD2
CDR3: CAWMASGYNEQFF
DNA: TGTGCCTGGATGGCTAGCGGCTACAATGAGCAGTTCTTC

V: TRBV6-6
size: NA
J: TRBJ1-5
D: TRBD1
CDR3: CASKGDSLNQPQHF
DNA: TGTGCCAGCAAGGGGGACAGTCTCAATCAGCCCCAGCATTTT

V: TRBV6-4
size: NA
J: TRBJ2-2
D: TRBD1
CDR3: CASSETGVLGTGELFF
DNA: TGTGCCAGCAGTGAGACAGGGGTGCTTGGCACCGGGGAGCTGTTTTTT

V: TRBV6-5
size: NA
J: TRBJ2-3
D: TRBD1
CDR3: CASIKTGGGHTQYF
DNA: TGTGCCAGCATCAAGACAGGGGGAGGCCATACGCAGTATTTT

V: TRBV27
size: NA
J: TRBJ2-7
D: NA
CDR3: CASSLTGSSYEQYF
DNA: TGTGCCAGCAGTTTAACAGGAAGCTCCTACGAGCAGTACTTC

V: TRBV7-8
size: NA
J: TRBJ2-7
D: TRBD2
CDR3: CASSLRRLAGVYEQYF
DNA: TGTGCCAGCAGCTTACGCCGACTAGCGGGAGTCTACGAGCAGTACTTC

V: TRBV28
size: NA
J: TRBJ2-2
D: TRBD1
CDR3: CASSPGTGIRNTGELFF
DNA: TGTGCCAGCAGTCCCGGGACAGGGATTAGAAACACCGGGGAGCTGTTTTTT

V: TRBV14
size: NA
J: TRBJ1-1
D: NA
CDR3: CASSHSTGRGNTEAFF
DNA: TGTGCCAGCAGCCACTCGACAGGTCGGGGGAACACTGAAGCTTTCTTT

V: TRBV6-5
size: NA
J: TRBJ1-2
D: TRBD1
CDR3: CASTAGTGVNYGYTF
DNA: TGTGCCAGCACCGCCGGGACAGGGGTCAACTATGGCTACACCTTC

V: TRBV27
size: NA
J: TRBJ2-2
D: NA
CDR3: CASSWGVGNTGELFF
DNA: TGTGCCAGCAGTTGGGGGGTTGGGAACACCGGGGAGCTGTTTTTT

V: TRBV2
size: NA
J: TRBJ2-1
D: NA
CDR3: CASNVYRGYEQFF
DNA: TGTGCCAGCAACGTTTATAGAGGCTATGAGCAGTTCTTC

V: TRBV7-9
size: NA
J: TRBJ1-3
D: NA
CDR3: CASSTGTSGNTIYF
DNA: TGTGCCAGCAGCACAGGGACGTCTGGAAACACCATATATTTT

V: TRBV11-3
size: NA
J: TRBJ2-1
D: NA
CDR3: CASSFGEVYNEQFF
DNA: TGTGCCAGCAGCTTTGGTGAGGTCTACAATGAGCAGTTCTTC

V: TRBV28
size: NA
J: TRBJ2-3
D: NA
CDR3: CASTAGVTDTQYF
DNA: TGTGCCAGCACGGCCGGGGTCACAGATACGCAGTATTTT

V: TRBV10-3
size: NA
J: TRBJ1-1
D: NA
CDR3: CATGGPEAFF
DNA: TGTGCCACCGGTGGGCCTGAAGCTTTCTTT

V: TRBV7-2
size: NA
J: TRBJ1-3
D: NA
CDR3: CASSLAPDSWNTIYF
DNA: TGTGCCAGCAGCTTAGCCCCTGACAGCTGGAACACCATATATTTT

V: TRBV11-2
size: NA
J: TRBJ1-5
D: NA
CDR3: CASSSNTGDPQHF
DNA: TGTGCCAGCAGCTCTAATACAGGAGACCCCCAGCATTTT

V: TRBV10-3
size: NA
J: TRBJ2-1
D: TRBD2
CDR3: CATMGLAGGGSYNEQFF
DNA: TGTGCCACCATGGGACTAGCGGGAGGAGGGTCGTACAATGAGCAGTTCTTC

V: TRBV25-1
size: NA
J: TRBJ1-2
D: NA
CDR3: CASSLTRAPGAHYGYTF
DNA: TGTGCCAGCAGTCTCACGCGGGCGCCCGGAGCTCACTATGGCTACACCTTC

V: TRBV5-1
size: NA
J: TRBJ1-1
D: NA
CDR3: CASSLYKNTEAFF
DNA: TGCGCCAGCAGCTTATATAAGAACACTGAAGCTTTCTTT

V: TRBV28
size: NA
J: TRBJ1-3
D: TRBD1
CDR3: CASSSVQGARVDTIYF
DNA: TGTGCCAGCAGTTCCGTACAGGGGGCGCGTGTCGACACCATATATTTT

V: TRBV9
size: NA
J: TRBJ1-5
D: NA
CDR3: CASSVRNDQPQHF
DNA: TGTGCCAGCAGCGTCAGAAATGATCAGCCCCAGCATTTT

V: TRBV11-3
size: NA
J: TRBJ2-3
D: TRBD2
CDR3: CASSFSGLGTDTQYF
DNA: TGTGCCAGCAGCTTCTCGGGACTAGGGACAGATACGCAGTATTTT

V: TRBV10-3
size: NA
J: TRBJ2-7
D: TRBD1
CDR3: CAISGGQGAVYEQYF
DNA: TGTGCCATCAGTGGAGGACAGGGGGCAGTCTACGAGCAGTACTTC

V: TRBV11-3
size: NA
J: TRBJ2-5
D: NA
CDR3: CASRGGAQETQYF
DNA: TGTGCCAGCAGGGGGGGGGCCCAAGAGACCCAGTACTTC

V: TRBV6-1
size: NA
J: TRBJ2-7
D: NA
CDR3: CASISAGAYEQYF
DNA: TGTGCCAGCATCTCGGCAGGGGCCTACGAGCAGTACTTC

V: TRBV11-2
size: NA
J: TRBJ2-5
D: TRBD2
CDR3: CASSPTSGRVETQYF
DNA: TGTGCCAGCAGCCCGACTAGCGGGAGAGTGGAGACCCAGTACTTC

V: TRBV15
size: NA
J: TRBJ2-7
D: TRBD1
CDR3: CATSSNRGPYEQYF
DNA: TGTGCCACCAGCAGCAACAGGGGACCCTACGAGCAGTACTTC

V: TRBV6-1
size: NA
J: TRBJ2-3
D: TRBD2
CDR3: CASNPIAGSGETQYF
DNA: TGTGCCAGCAACCCGATAGCGGGAAGTGGAGAAACGCAGTATTTT

V: TRBV5-1
size: NA
J: TRBJ1-5
D: TRBD1
CDR3: CASSLGGGPNQPQHF
DNA: TGCGCCAGCAGCTTAGGAGGGGGCCCCAATCAGCCCCAGCATTTT

V: TRBV6-1
size: NA
J: TRBJ1-1
D: TRBD1
CDR3: CASTIQRTGEAFF
DNA: TGTGCCAGCACCATACAACGGACAGGAGAAGCTTTCTTT

V: TRBV7-9
size: NA
J: TRBJ2-1
D: NA
CDR3: CASSLVGRSSYNEQFF
DNA: TGTGCCAGCAGCTTAGTAGGTCGGAGCTCCTACAATGAGCAGTTCTTC

V: TRBV7-9
size: NA
J: TRBJ1-5
D: TRBD1
CDR3: CASSFGQGAGQPQHF
DNA: TGTGCCAGCAGCTTTGGACAGGGGGCAGGTCAGCCCCAGCATTTT

V: TRBV30
size: NA
J: TRBJ2-1
D: NA
CDR3: CAWSDHGNEQFF
DNA: TGTGCCTGGAGCGATCACGGCAATGAGCAGTTCTTC

V: TRBV10-1
size: NA
J: TRBJ2-2
D: TRBD2
CDR3: CASSAAGLAGAANTGELFF
DNA: TGCGCCAGCAGTGCAGCAGGGCTAGCGGGAGCGGCGAACACCGGGGAGCTGTTTTTT

V: TRBV27
size: NA
J: TRBJ2-7
D: NA
CDR3: CASSLKRVAYEQYF
DNA: TGTGCCAGCAGTCTTAAGCGGGTCGCCTACGAGCAGTACTTC

V: TRBV28
size: NA
J: TRBJ2-7
D: NA
CDR3: CASSLEDRYEQYF
DNA: TGTGCCAGCAGTTTAGAAGACAGATACGAGCAGTACTTC

V: TRBV9
size: NA
J: TRBJ2-7
D: NA
CDR3: CASSVAGYTDEQYF
DNA: TGTGCCAGCAGCGTAGCCGGGTACACCGACGAGCAGTACTTC

V: TRBV5-1
size: NA
J: TRBJ2-7
D: TRBD2
CDR3: CASREGLAGAYEQYF
DNA: TGCGCCAGCAGAGAGGGACTAGCGGGAGCCTACGAGCAGTACTTC

V: TRBV5-5
size: NA
J: TRBJ2-1
D: NA
CDR3: CASSLAQTRGEQFF
DNA: TGTGCCAGCAGCTTGGCGCAGACTAGAGGGGAGCAGTTCTTC

V: TRBV6-5
size: once
J: TRBJ1-5
D: NA
CDR3: CASSYPDQPQHF
DNA: TGTGCCAGCAGTTACCCTGATCAGCCCCAGCATTTT

V: TRBV5-5
size: NA
J: TRBJ1-5
D: NA
CDR3: CASSLSAELGNQPQHF
DNA: TGTGCCAGCAGCTTGTCCGCGGAATTAGGCAATCAGCCCCAGCATTTT

V: TRBV29-1
size: NA
J: TRBJ2-1
D: NA
CDR3: CSVAGTRLYNEQFF
DNA: TGCAGCGTTGCCGGGACACGACTATACAATGAGCAGTTCTTC

V: TRBV4-1
size: NA
J: TRBJ1-1
D: NA
CDR3: CASSLRGLNTEAFF
DNA: TGCGCCAGCAGCCTCAGGGGATTGAACACTGAAGCTTTCTTT

V: TRBV13
size: NA
J: TRBJ1-1
D: TRBD1
CDR3: CASSKRPGGAGTEAFF
DNA: TGTGCCAGCAGCAAGCGACCAGGGGGCGCTGGGACTGAAGCTTTCTTT

V: TRBV7-8
size: NA
J: TRBJ1-4
D: NA
CDR3: CASSLREGGEEKLFF
DNA: TGTGCCAGCAGCTTAAGGGAAGGAGGAGAAGAAAAACTGTTTTTT

V: TRBV30
size: NA
J: TRBJ2-2
D: NA
CDR3: CAWRWGWKDTGELFF
DNA: TGTGCCTGGAGATGGGGCTGGAAGGACACCGGGGAGCTGTTTTTT

V: TRBV29-1
size: NA
J: TRBJ1-1
D: NA
CDR3: CSAGGGVRGEAFF
DNA: TGCAGCGCCGGGGGGGGCGTAAGGGGTGAAGCTTTCTTT

V: TRBV9
size: NA
J: TRBJ2-3
D: NA
CDR3: CASSSSGFADTQYF
DNA: TGTGCCAGCAGCTCATCAGGGTTCGCAGATACGCAGTATTTT

V: TRBV30
size: NA
J: TRBJ1-1
D: NA
CDR3: CARQSFSEAFF
DNA: TGTGCCCGCCAAAGTTTCAGTGAAGCTTTCTTT

V: TRBV4-1
size: NA
J: TRBJ2-5
D: TRBD2
CDR3: CASSQVVGPGGETQYF
DNA: TGCGCCAGCAGCCAAGTGGTAGGGCCGGGAGGAGAGACCCAGTACTTC

V: TRBV6-5
size: NA
J: TRBJ2-1
D: TRBD2
CDR3: CASRTSGGYNEQFF
DNA: TGTGCCAGCAGGACTAGCGGGGGTTACAATGAGCAGTTCTTC

V: TRBV30
size: NA
J: TRBJ1-2
D: NA
CDR3: CAWQRQGNYGYTF
DNA: TGTGCCTGGCAAAGGCAGGGAAACTATGGCTACACCTTC